Below, 6 T cell receptor beta chains from the same sample are listed, as sequenced in a study of identifying expanded T cells in peripheral blood. Produced via immunoSEQ multiplex PCR; TCRdb's table is partial and in-frame only. Of under 70,000 clones in the sample, around 87% were seen once. The sample taken for sequencing was blood. The source of these receptors is a person aged 18 to 70 in good health.

The chain employs TRBV2 and TRBJ2-5; 10 bases map to TRBD2. The CDR3 is 18 residues long. Germline CDR1 is SNHLY and CDR2 is FYNNEI. With V trimmed by 2 bases and J by 0 bases, 9 bases remained unmatched. The CDR3 DNA reads TGTGCCAGCAGTGAAAGGCTAGCGGGAGCCATGTACCAAGAGACCCAGTACTTC. Translated, it gives CASSERLAGAMYQETQYF.

This clone was picked up one time. The CDR3 here is CASSRSIGTGDGNTIYF. DNA of the CDR3: TGTGCCAGCAGCCGATCCATCGGGACAGGGGACGGAAACACCATATATTTT. The rearrangement joins TRBV5-5 to TRBJ1-3, with 10 bases fitting TRBD1. CDR1 is SGHKS and CDR2 is YYEKEE in the germline V gene (reference sequence). The length of the CDR3 is 17 residues. Germline trimming cut 4 bases from V and 4 bases from J; bases unmatched to any gene: 11.

The chain has TRBV28 and TRBJ1-1; weak D call: TRBD1 (5 bases). Germline values: CDR1 MDHEN, CDR2 SYDVKM. The CDR3 runs to 16 residues. V shed 5 bases and J shed 2 bases, with 18 bases lying between them. The CDR3 DNA reads as TGTGCCAGCAGTCTGGAGGGGACCTTGATTAACACTGAAGCTTTCTTT. Its protein product is CASSLEGTLINTEAFF. Full variable domain (remainder filled in from reference TRBV28 and TRBJ1-1): DVKVTQSSRYLVKRTGEKVFLECVQDMDHENMFWYRQDPGLGLRLIYFSYDVKMKEKGDIPEGYSVSREKKERFSLILESASTNQTSMYLCASSLEGTLINTEAFFGQGTRLTVV.

This chain uses TRBV30 with TRBJ2-1; 13 nucleotides agree with TRBD2. The junction had 12 bases not matched to a gene; V was cut back by 3 bases and J by 16 bases. The CDR3 length is 14 residues. CDR1 and CDR2 from the germline V gene are GTSNPN and SVGIG (reference sequence). The CDR3: CAWSQLAGGPSKFF. DNA for the CDR3: TGTGCCTGGAGCCAACTAGCGGGAGGGCCCTCCAAATTCTTC.

The table lists this clone with a count of one. This rearrangement joins TRBV6-1 to TRBJ2-7, with D tentatively TRBD1 or TRBD2 (6 bases each). Germline lookup yields CDR1 MNHNS and CDR2 SASEGT. Between the trimmed V and J ends, which lost 5 bases and 2 bases, there was a span of 7 bases. The CDR3 has 12 amino acids. The CDR3: CASSRGAYEQYF. In DNA, the CDR3 is TGTGCCAGCAGTAGGGGGGCCTACGAGCAGTACTTC.

The genes are TRBV29-1 and TRBJ1-2, with D maybe TRBD1 (5 bases). CDR3 length: 12 residues. The V and J ends lost 0 bases and 5 bases respectively, with 7 bases between them. Looked up from germline, CDR1 is SQVTM and CDR2 is ANQGSEA. The CDR3 reads CSVEEEGYGYTF. CDR3 DNA: TGCAGCGTTGAAGAAGAGGGGTATGGCTACACCTTC.